Following are 29 T cell receptor beta chains from one sample sequenced in a study of a mutant IDH1 vaccine in newly diagnosed glioma. Assay used: immunoSEQ multiplex PCR; TCRdb lists only in-frame clones, some missing. The table records about 46,000 clones, roughly 80% of them present only once. Time point given: baseline, week 1 (first vaccination visit). Treatment here: pre-vaccination baseline after standard-of-care therapy. The specimen comprised PBMCs, sampled from a glioma patient treated with radiotherapy, temozolomide or both. The receptors here all came from a woman in her thirties or forties with glioma.

V usage is TRBV30 and J usage is TRBJ2-7; D might be TRBD1 or TRBD2, each matching 5 bases. The CDR3 totals 12 residues. CDR1 and CDR2 (germline): GTSNPN, SVGIG (reference sequence). The V end was cut by 4 bases, the J end by 5 bases, with 12 bases between. The CDR3 here is CAWKGTFDEQYF. The DNA for the CDR3 is TGTGCCTGGAAAGGGACCTTCGACGAGCAGTACTTC.

The gene calls are TRBV5-1 and TRBJ1-1; D unclear. The CDR3 extends over 15 amino acids. V shed 1 base and J shed 5 bases, with 15 bases lying between them. The germline V gene encodes CDR1 SGHRS and CDR2 YFSETQ. DNA for the CDR3: TGCGCCAGCAGCTTGTTGCCTGGTACGGGAACTGAAGCTTTCTTT. Its protein product is CASSLLPGTGTEAFF. Variable domain in full (rest from reference TRBV5-1 and TRBJ1-1): KAGVTQTPRYLIKTRGQQVTLSCSPISGHRSVSWYQQTPGQGLQFLFEYFSETQRNKGNFPGRFSGRQFSNSRSEMNVSTLELGDSALYLCASSLLPGTGTEAFFGQGTRLTVV.

The genes are TRBV19 and TRBJ1-5; tentatively, D is TRBD1 (5 bases). V dropped 4 bases and J dropped 0 bases, with 10 bases sitting between them. CDR1 and CDR2 from the germline V gene are LNHDA and SQIVND (reference sequence). The CDR3 totals 15 residues. CDR3 nucleotides: TGTGCCAGTAGTAGACAGATCTATAGCAATCAGCCCCAGCATTTT. It encodes CASSRQIYSNQPQHF. The full variable domain, in which reference TRBV19 and TRBJ1-5 provide the parts outside the CDR3, is DGGITQSPKYLFRKEGQNVTLSCEQNLNHDAMYWYRQDPGQGLRLIYYSQIVNDFQKGDIAEGYSVSREKKESFPLTVTSAQKNPTAFYLCASSRQIYSNQPQHFGDGTRLSIL.

The chain combines TRBV7-2 with TRBJ1-6; D possibly corresponds to TRBD1 (5 bases). The CDR3 runs to 14 residues. V was trimmed by 5 bases and J by 7 bases, leaving 12 bases between them. Germline lookup yields CDR1 SGHTA and CDR2 FQGNSA. The CDR3 sequence: CASSGRVGNSPLHF. The DNA of the CDR3 is TGTGCCAGCAGCGGCAGGGTAGGCAATTCACCCCTCCACTTT.

This sequence joins TRBV7-9 and TRBJ1-6; perhaps TRBD1 as D (5 bases). Germline CDR1 is SEHNR and CDR2 is FQNEAQ (reference sequence). This CDR3 has 15 amino acids. V was pared by 3 bases and J by 5 bases, with 11 bases between. CDR3 region: CASSFAGPDNSPLHF. Here the CDR3 DNA reads TGTGCCAGCAGCTTTGCGGGGCCCGATAATTCACCCCTCCACTTT.

This clone appeared a single time. The CDR3 region is CASSATTGLGGPSQYF. The CDR3, as DNA: TGCGCCAGCAGCGCAACGACGGGACTGGGAGGTCCATCCCAGTACTTC. This chain joins TRBV5-1 and TRBJ2-7, with D perhaps matching TRBD2 (6 bases). The CDR3 has 16 residues. Trimming shortened V by 4 bases and J by 10 bases, and 27 bases separated the two germline ends. From germline, CDR1 is SGHRS and CDR2 YFSETQ.

This clone was detected once. V and J are TRBV5-1 and TRBJ2-2; no reliable D call. CDR1 is SGHRS, CDR2 YFSETQ, per germline. The V end was cut by 1 base, the J end by 6 bases, with 7 bases between. The CDR3 contains 13 residues. The CDR3 nucleotides are TGCGCCAGCAGCTTGTTGCGTCCCGGGGAGCTGTTTTTT. Translation gives CASSLLRPGELFF.

CDR3 in DNA: TGTGCCAGCAGCCAAGATTTGGGAGGGGAGACCCAGTACTTC. This gives the protein CASSQDLGGETQYF. This chain joins TRBV4-2 and TRBJ2-5; TRBD2 aligns across 7 bases. The germline V gene encodes CDR1 LGHNA and CDR2 YNFKEQ. Trimming removed 0 bases from V and 5 bases from J; junction bases left unmatched: 3. The CDR3 has 14 residues.

The genes are TRBV2 and TRBJ1-2; TRBD1 aligns across 7 bases. Germline CDR1 SNHLY, CDR2 FYNNEI. CDR3 length: 13 amino acids. V shed 7 bases and J 7 bases; nucleotides not matched to a gene: 9. The CDR3 DNA is TGTGCCAGCATACAGACAGGGACGAGTGGCTACACCTTC. Protein: CASIQTGTSGYTF.

This chain links TRBV4-1 with TRBJ2-3; 7 bases agree with TRBD2. Germline trimming cut 4 bases from V and 5 bases from J; bases unmatched to any gene: 3. This CDR3 has 13 amino acids. Germline loops: CDR1 MGHRA, CDR2 YSYEKL. CDR3 sequence (DNA): TGCGCCAGCAGCCCTTGGGAGGGAGATACGCAGTATTTT. Translation: CASSPWEGDTQYF.

This clone was recorded a few times. The chain carries TRBV15 and TRBJ1-5; D ambiguous. The germline gives CDR1 LNHNV, CDR2 YYDKDF (reference sequence). Trimming took off 0 bases at V and 7 bases at J, with 4 bases between the two ends. The CDR3 runs 12 residues. The CDR3 DNA sequence: TGTGCCACCAGCAGAGACCGACAGCCCCAGCATTTT. This gives the protein CATSRDRQPQHF.

Only a few counts were recorded for this clone. The chain carries TRBV30 and TRBJ1-2, with D unclear. The CDR3 contains 13 residues. With 3 bases removed from V and 4 bases from J, the gap between germline ends came to 12 bases. The germline CDR1 and CDR2 sequences are GTSNPN and SVGIG (reference sequence). CDR3 DNA sequence: TGTGCCTGGAGCCCCGGCCGGGGCTATGGCTACACCTTC. Translated, it gives CAWSPGRGYGYTF.

The J gene is TRBJ1-5, the V gene TRBV19, with 9 bases identical to TRBD1. Trimming took 1 base from V and 4 from J; bases not matched to a gene: 5. The germline gives CDR1 LNHDA, CDR2 SQIVND (reference sequence). CDR3 length: 16 amino acids. As DNA, the CDR3 is TGTGCCAGTAGTATAGGTGGGACAGGGCCAAATCAGCCCCAGCATTTT. The encoded protein is CASSIGGTGPNQPQHF. Full variable domain (rest looked up from reference TRBV19 and TRBJ1-5): DGGITQSPKYLFRKEGQNVTLSCEQNLNHDAMYWYRQDPGQGLRLIYYSQIVNDFQKGDIAEGYSVSREKKESFPLTVTSAQKNPTAFYLCASSIGGTGPNQPQHFGDGTRLSIL.

This rearrangement joins TRBV19 to TRBJ1-1; the D gene is possibly TRBD1 (5 bases). V shed 3 bases and J shed 4 bases, with 21 bases lying between them. The germline V gene has CDR1 LNHDA and CDR2 SQIVND (reference sequence). The CDR3 sequence is 17 residues long. The CDR3 DNA sequence: TGTGCCAGTAGTATGGAGTCGGGCCGAGGAAGGGGCACTGAAGCTTTCTTT. The encoded protein is CASSMESGRGRGTEAFF. Variable domain in full (rest from reference TRBV19 and TRBJ1-1): DGGITQSPKYLFRKEGQNVTLSCEQNLNHDAMYWYRQDPGQGLRLIYYSQIVNDFQKGDIAEGYSVSREKKESFPLTVTSAQKNPTAFYLCASSMESGRGRGTEAFFGQGTRLTVV.

This clone was observed a single time. V usage is TRBV29-1 and J usage is TRBJ1-1; D is uncertain. In germline, CDR1 is SQVTM, CDR2 ANQGSEA. There are 15 residues in the CDR3. V lost 6 bases and J 0 bases, leaving 17 bases between the germline ends. CDR3 loop: CSVRRGQAMNTEAFF. The DNA for the CDR3 is TGCAGCGTCCGAAGAGGGCAGGCTATGAACACTGAAGCTTTCTTT.

This chain connects TRBV6-5 to TRBJ2-1; 7 nucleotides agree with TRBD2. This CDR3 is built from 15 residues. Per the germline V gene, CDR1 is MNHEY and CDR2 is SVGAGI. The V and J ends lost 2 bases and 4 bases, in that order; junction bases with no gene match: 5. The CDR3 nucleotides read TGTGCCAGCAGTTACGCGGGGGTCGGGTACAATGAGCAGTTCTTC. Its protein is CASSYAGVGYNEQFF.

This clone occurred once. The chain has TRBV30 and TRBJ2-4, with 8 bases fitting TRBD2. Losses at the gene ends were 0 bases for V and 6 bases for J; bases not matched to a gene: 1. There are 13 residues in the CDR3. Germline CDR1 and CDR2: GTSNPN and SVGIG (reference sequence). CDR3 amino acids: CAWSVSGGNIQYF. The CDR3 nucleotides are TGTGCCTGGAGTGTAAGCGGGGGAAACATTCAGTACTTC.

The chain recombines TRBV5-4 with TRBJ1-4; weak D call: TRBD1 (5 bases). V lost 4 bases to trimming and J lost 8 bases, with 15 bases between them. Per the germline V gene, CDR1 is SGHNT and CDR2 is YYREEE (reference sequence). CDR3 length: 14 residues. In DNA, the CDR3 is TGTGCCAGCAGCCCCACGGGACGGCTAGAAAAACTGTTTTTT. Translating it yields CASSPTGRLEKLFF.

The chain couples TRBV15 to TRBJ2-3; 10 bases line up with TRBD2. The CDR3 spans 17 residues. The germline V gene has CDR1 LNHNV and CDR2 YYDKDF (reference sequence). Unmatched junction bases numbered 11, after V lost 3 bases and J lost 5 bases. The CDR3 DNA sequence: TGTGCCACCAGCAGGGACTATAGCGGGGGGCCGGGAGATACGCAGTATTTT. It translates to CATSRDYSGGPGDTQYF.

This clone was observed a handful of times. J is TRBJ2-7 and V is TRBV2; possibly TRBD1 for D (5 bases). Per the germline V gene, CDR1 is SNHLY and CDR2 is FYNNEI. The V gene lost 8 bases and the J gene lost 1 base, with 21 bases spanning the gap. There are 16 residues in the CDR3. The CDR3 sequence: CASSVSDTILSYEQYF. CDR3 DNA sequence: TGTGCCAGCTCCGTCTCGGACACGATTCTTTCCTACGAGCAGTACTTC. Drawing the rest from reference TRBV2 and TRBJ2-7, the complete variable domain is EPEVTQTPSHQVTQMGQEVILRCVPISNHLYFYWYRQILGQKVEFLVSFYNNEISEKSEIFDDQFSVERPDGSNFTLKIRSTKLEDSAMYFCASSVSDTILSYEQYFGPGTRLTVT.

The V and J genes are TRBV28 and TRBJ1-2; 8 bases map to TRBD1. Trimming cost V 0 bases and J 4 bases; bases outside gene matches: 7. In germline, CDR1 is MDHEN, CDR2 SYDVKM. The CDR3 contains 16 residues. As DNA, the CDR3 is TGTGCCAGCAGTTTATGGGGCAGGGGGCTTGGCTATGGCTACACCTTC. This translates into CASSLWGRGLGYGYTF.

The chain links TRBV5-1 to TRBJ1-2, with TRBD1 as a possible D gene (5 bases). The CDR3 length is 15 residues. Germline loops: CDR1 SGHRS, CDR2 YFSETQ. The V end was cut by 2 bases, the J end by 3 bases, with 14 bases between. The CDR3 spells CASSFSGVGYYGYTF. The CDR3 nucleotides read TGCGCCAGCAGCTTCTCGGGGGTCGGCTACTATGGCTACACCTTC.

The chain joins TRBV29-1 to TRBJ2-1; D is perhaps TRBD1 or TRBD2 (5 bases each). The V end lost 7 bases, the J end lost 10 bases, and 20 bases lay between the germline ends. Germline CDR1 reads SQVTM; CDR2 reads ANQGSEA. CDR3 length: 13 residues. CDR3 bases: TGCAGCGCCCGGGACGGCCCTTCCAACGAGCAGTTCTTC. It is translated as CSARDGPSNEQFF.

This chain connects TRBV27 to TRBJ2-7, with 7 bases that match TRBD1. V was pared by 3 bases and J by 5 bases, with 4 bases of the junction left unmatched. The CDR3 has 13 amino acids. Germline CDR1 reads MNHEY; CDR2 reads SMNVEV (reference sequence). The CDR3 protein is CASSFGTANEQYF. Here the CDR3 DNA reads TGTGCCAGCAGTTTCGGGACAGCCAACGAGCAGTACTTC.

This clone has just a few counts. This chain connects TRBV15 to TRBJ1-2, with a tentative D call TRBD1 (5 bases). This CDR3 is 11 amino acids long. Looked up from germline, CDR1 is LNHNV and CDR2 is YYDKDF (reference sequence). V was cut by 5 bases and J by 14 bases, with 15 bases left in between. The CDR3 here is CATSEGRLGTF. The CDR3 nucleotides read TGTGCCACCAGCGAGGGACGGCTGGGTACCTTC.

This clone is a singleton in its sample. The CDR3: CASSPLRTGTGDTQYF. As DNA, the CDR3 is TGCGCCAGCAGCCCCCTTCGGACAGGGACGGGGGATACGCAGTATTTT. The V gene is TRBV5-1, the J gene TRBJ2-3; 8 bases map to TRBD1. CDR1 and CDR2 (germline): SGHRS, YFSETQ. CDR3 length: 16 residues. The ends lost 4 bases at V and 6 bases at J; junction bases unmatched: 13.

This clone was detected only once. This rearrangement joins TRBV10-3 to TRBJ1-6, with D possibly TRBD1 on 6 matching bases. The CDR3 consists of 13 residues. V was clipped by 9 bases and J by 3 bases, with 9 bases between them. In germline, CDR1 is ENHRY, CDR2 SYGVKD. The CDR3 region has the DNA TGTGCCATACGGGACAACTATAATTCACCCCTCCACTTT. Its protein is CAIRDNYNSPLHF.

This chain joins TRBV6-1 and TRBJ1-1, with D unclear. This CDR3 spans 12 amino acids. The germline CDR1 and CDR2 sequences are MNHNS and SASEGT. V lost 3 bases and J lost 10, with 12 bases in between. The CDR3 DNA sequence: TGTGCCAGCAGTGACGGGCTTCGAGTAGCTTTCTTT. This sequence encodes CASSDGLRVAFF.

This chain uses TRBV7-2 with TRBJ1-3; 7 bases match TRBD1. V shed 1 base and J 2 bases; nucleotides not matched to a gene: 5. Germline CDR1 SGHTA, CDR2 FQGNSA. The CDR3 is 16 amino acids. Here the CDR3 reads CASSLDSGGAGNTIYF. In nucleotides, the CDR3 is TGTGCCAGCAGCTTAGATTCAGGGGGAGCTGGAAACACCATATATTTT. The full variable domain, with the rest looked up from reference TRBV7-2 and TRBJ1-3, is GAGVSQSPSNKVTEKGKDVELRCDPISGHTALYWYRQSLGQGLEFLIYFQGNSAPDKSGLPSDRFSAERTGGSVSTLTIQRTQQEDSAVYLCASSLDSGGAGNTIYFGEGSWLTVV.